The rows below give T cell receptor beta chains drawn from one sample of a study of CD8 T cells in ankylosing spondylitis. TCRdb processed the 5' RACE reads anew with MiXCR; each CDR3 protein has one entry. Of 40,000 or so distinct CDR3 sequences in the sample, roughly 2.5% were seen once. The source material was blood, either unsorted or a sorted T cell fraction (not recorded which). These receptors were taken from a male donor with ankylosing spondylitis or in good health (not recorded which). Both conserved end residues are part of each CDR3. Each record gives: V gene, clone size, D gene, J gene, CDR3 protein, CDR3 DNA. A D gene is named only where the DNA matches it firmly. Clone size is given for some rows only: seen once, a few or many times, or a class if the clone is expanded.

TRBV9	many	-	TRBJ2-5	CASSEGASGIQETQYF	TGTGCCAGCAGCGAGGGGGCTAGCGGCATCCAAGAGACCCAGTACTTC
TRBV9	many	TRBD1	TRBJ2-5	CASSVRTGGLETQYF	TGTGCCAGCAGCGTAAGGACAGGGGGGTTGGAGACCCAGTACTTC
TRBV9	many	-	TRBJ2-2	CASSVAGEVGTGELFF	TGTGCCAGCAGCGTGGCTGGGGAGGTGGGGACCGGGGAGCTGTTTTTT
TRBV9	many	-	TRBJ2-7	CASSVRDGPYEQYF	TGTGCCAGCAGCGTTCGGGACGGCCCCTACGAGCAGTACTTC
TRBV9	many	TRBD2	TRBJ2-1	CASSVATSGRFNEQFF	TGTGCCAGCAGCGTAGCTACTAGCGGGAGATTTAATGAGCAGTTCTTC
TRBV9	many	-	TRBJ2-1	CASSVFPSSYNEQFF	TGTGCCAGCAGCGTATTTCCAAGCTCCTACAATGAGCAGTTCTTC
TRBV9	many	-	TRBJ1-1	CASSVDLRANTEAFF	TGTGCCAGCAGCGTAGATTTACGGGCGAACACTGAAGCTTTCTTT
TRBV9	many	-	TRBJ2-2	CASSVAGGPSGELFF	TGTGCCAGCAGCGTAGCTGGGGGTCCCTCCGGGGAGCTGTTTTTT
TRBV23-1	-	TRBD2	TRBJ2-6	CASSQSQRATSGRSRGANVLTF	TGCGCCAGCAGTCAATCTCAGAGAGCGACTAGCGGGAGAAGCCGGGGGGCCAACGTCCTGACTTTC
TRBV9	many	TRBD2	TRBJ2-3	CASSVVASGSTDTQYF	TGTGCCAGCAGCGTAGTGGCTAGCGGTAGCACAGATACGCAGTATTTT
TRBV9	few	-	TRBJ2-2	CATRQGWETGELFF	TGTGCCACCCGACAAGGCTGGGAAACCGGGGAGCTGTTTTTT
TRBV9	many	TRBD2	TRBJ2-2	CASSVLAGDVPGELFF	TGTGCCAGCAGCGTCCTAGCGGGAGACGTCCCCGGGGAGCTGTTTTTT
TRBV9	many	-	TRBJ2-3	CASSVAYGLTDTQYF	TGTGCCAGCAGCGTAGCTTACGGACTGACAGATACGCAGTATTTT
TRBV9	many	TRBD2	TRBJ2-3	CASGRGGSGRADTQYF	TGTGCCAGCGGCCGGGGGGGTAGCGGGAGAGCAGATACGCAGTATTTT
TRBV9	many	-	TRBJ2-5	CASSVDQRVETQYF	TGTGCCAGCAGCGTAGATCAGAGGGTGGAGACCCAGTACTTC
TRBV9	many	-	TRBJ2-1	CASSGGASDEQFF	TGTGCCAGCAGCGGGGGGGCCAGCGATGAGCAGTTCTTC
TRBV9	many	TRBD2	TRBJ2-1	CASSSGLARYNEQFF	TGTGCCAGCAGCTCGGGACTAGCGCGTTACAATGAGCAGTTCTTC
TRBV9	many	-	TRBJ2-1	CASSVEVLGGNEQFF	TGTGCCAGCAGCGTAGAAGTGTTGGGCGGCAATGAGCAGTTCTTC
TRBV21-1	many	-	TRBJ2-5	CAKYSRTGGRESETQYF	TGTGCCAAGTACTCGCGGACAGGGGGCCGGGAATCAGAGACCCAGTACTTC
TRBV9	many	TRBD2	TRBJ2-1	CASSAGGGRGQFFF	TGTGCCAGCAGCGCCGGGGGCGGGAGGGGGCAGTTTTTCTTC
TRBV9	many	-	TRBJ2-1	CASSVSSGPGMVEQFF	TGTGCCAGCAGCGTATCATCAGGACCAGGGATGGTTGAGCAGTTCTTC
TRBV6-4	many	TRBD1	TRBJ1-2	CAKTRRDSPTHGYTF	TGTGCCAAAACTCGTCGGGACAGCCCCACCCATGGCTACACCTTC
TRBV9	many	TRBD2	TRBJ2-1	CASSPRSGRTNEQFF	TGTGCCAGCAGCCCCCGAAGCGGGAGAACAAATGAGCAGTTCTTC
TRBV9	many	-	TRBJ1-3	CASSEVGRSSGNTIYF	TGTGCCAGCAGCGAGGTCGGACGCTCCTCTGGAAACACCATATATTTT